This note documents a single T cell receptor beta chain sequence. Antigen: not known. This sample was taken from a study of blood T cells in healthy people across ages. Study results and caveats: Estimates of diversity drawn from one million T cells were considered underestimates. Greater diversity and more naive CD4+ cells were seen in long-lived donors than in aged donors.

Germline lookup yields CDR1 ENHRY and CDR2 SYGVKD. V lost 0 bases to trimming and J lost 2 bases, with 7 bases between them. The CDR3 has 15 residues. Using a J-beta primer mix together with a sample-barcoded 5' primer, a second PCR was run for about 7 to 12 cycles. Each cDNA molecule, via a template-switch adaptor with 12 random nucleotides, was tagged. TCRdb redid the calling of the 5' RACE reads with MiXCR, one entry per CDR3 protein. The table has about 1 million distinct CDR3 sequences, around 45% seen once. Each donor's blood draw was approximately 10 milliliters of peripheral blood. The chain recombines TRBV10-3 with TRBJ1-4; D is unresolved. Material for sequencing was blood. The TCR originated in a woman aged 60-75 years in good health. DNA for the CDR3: TGTGCCATCAGTGAGTCGGGAAATACTAATGAAAAACTGTTTTTT. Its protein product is CAISESGNTNEKLFF.